Shown below are 12 T cell receptor beta chains from a single sample sequenced in a study of T cell responses to AZD1222 COVID-19 vaccine. Repertoires were generated with immunoSEQ multiplex PCR, while TCRdb's copy carries only in-frame clones and drops some. The sample has 110,000 to 150,000 clones, 70% to 90% seen once. This specimen consisted of peripheral blood, obtained on day 0 of AZD1222 vaccination. The receptors originated from an adult in good health.

The chain couples TRBV14 to TRBJ1-2, with unresolved D. The CDR3 is 13 residues long. With 1 base removed from V and 4 bases from J, the gap between germline ends came to 7 bases. The germline V gene encodes CDR1 SGHDN and CDR2 FVKESK. The CDR3: CASSQGQSYGYTF. CDR3 sequence (DNA): TGTGCCAGCAGCCAAGGGCAGTCCTATGGCTACACCTTC.

This chain links TRBV5-8 with TRBJ1-4; TRBD1 might be the D (5 bases). The CDR3 is 16 residues long. Germline lookup yields CDR1 SGHTS and CDR2 YDEGEE. V was trimmed by 4 bases and J by 0 bases, leaving 13 bases between them. CDR3 protein: CASSAGRGATNEKLFF. The CDR3 DNA follows: TGTGCCAGCAGCGCGGGTAGGGGTGCAACTAATGAAAAACTGTTTTTT.

This chain connects TRBV21-1 to TRBJ1-4; the DNA was not compared with TRBD1, the D call given in the table. TRBV21-1 is tagged as a pseudogene. This CDR3 contains 17 residues. CDR3 region: CASSKEGEGALGEKLFF. CDR3 bases: TGTGCCAGCAGCAAAGAAGGGGAAGGGGCTTTGGGTGAAAAACTGTTTTTT.

V and J are TRBV6-5 and TRBJ2-5; TRBD2 matches 8 bases. There are 15 residues in the CDR3. Trimming cost V 5 bases and J 7 bases; bases outside gene matches: 12. Per germline, CDR1 MNHEY and CDR2 SVGAGI. Here the CDR3 DNA reads TGTGCCAGCAGTCCCTCGCCATCGGGGGGGAGGACCCAGTACTTC. Protein: CASSPSPSGGRTQYF.

The rearrangement joins TRBV11-2 to TRBJ1-6; no clear D. Trimming removed 6 bases at V and 8 bases at J, with 8 bases between. There are 12 residues in the CDR3. The germline gives CDR1 SGHAT, CDR2 FQNNGV. CDR3 DNA: TGTGCCAGCAGTTCCCCGCATTCACCCCTCCACTTT. This codes for CASSSPHSPLHF.

This clone was counted a few times. Other DNA sequences within the sample encode an identical CDR3. The V and J genes are TRBV5-1 and TRBJ1-5; 8 bases map to TRBD1. Germline loops: CDR1 SGHRS, CDR2 YFSETQ. Trimming took 4 bases from V and 5 from J; bases not matched to a gene: 2. This CDR3 is 13 amino acids long. CDR3 nucleotide sequence: TGCGCCAGCAGCCTGACAGGGGATCAGCCCCAGCATTTT. It specifies CASSLTGDQPQHF.

The chain links TRBV12-1 to TRBJ2-5. TRBV12-1 is tagged as a pseudogene. The CDR3 totals 14 residues. The CDR3 region has the DNA TGTGCCAGCAGCTTTGAACCAGGGAGAGAGACCCAGTACTTC. Translated: CASSFEPGRETQYF.

V gene TRBV15 combines with J gene TRBJ2-7; D not certain. The CDR3 spans 12 residues. Germline V lookup: CDR1 LNHNV, CDR2 YYDKDF (reference sequence). V lost 5 bases to trimming and J lost 6 bases, with 11 bases between them. The CDR3 DNA reads TGTGCCACCAGCGCTATCTTCGCCGAGCAGTACTTC. Amino acids: CATSAIFAEQYF.

The chain carries TRBV3-1 (or the pseudogene TRBV3-2) and TRBJ1-2, with D perhaps TRBD1 (6 bases). Germline V gives CDR1 LGHDT, CDR2 YNNKEL (reference sequence). This CDR3 is built from 14 residues. Trimming removed 0 bases at V and 6 bases at J, with 11 bases between. CDR3 protein: CASSQDGQGHGYTF. The CDR3 DNA is TGTGCCAGCAGCCAAGATGGCCAGGGGCATGGCTACACCTTC.

V and J are TRBV7-2 and TRBJ2-7, with D possibly called TRBD1 or TRBD2 (5 bases each). The germline gives CDR1 SGHTA, CDR2 FQGNSA. Trimming removed 3 bases at V and 2 bases at J, with 11 bases between. The CDR3 is 14 amino acids. CDR3 nucleotides: TGTGCCAGCAGCTTGACTCAGGGACCCTACGAGCAGTACTTC. Translating it yields CASSLTQGPYEQYF.

This clone was counted once. The V call is TRBV5-1, the J call TRBJ1-5; a weak D match, TRBD1 (5 bases). This CDR3 contains 15 residues. Germline V lookup: CDR1 SGHRS, CDR2 YFSETQ. The V gene lost 4 bases and the J gene lost 0 bases, with 11 bases spanning the gap. The CDR3 loop reads CASSPGLYSNQPQHF. The CDR3 nucleotides are TGCGCCAGCAGCCCGGGACTCTATAGCAATCAGCCCCAGCATTTT.

The table lists this clone with a count of one. The chain uses TRBV1 and TRBJ1-6. TRBV1 is tagged as a pseudogene. The CDR3 sequence is 15 residues long. The DNA of the CDR3 is TGCACCAGCAGCCAAGATTTGACTTTTATCGCCCCCCTCCACTTT. This sequence encodes CTSSQDLTFIAPLHF.